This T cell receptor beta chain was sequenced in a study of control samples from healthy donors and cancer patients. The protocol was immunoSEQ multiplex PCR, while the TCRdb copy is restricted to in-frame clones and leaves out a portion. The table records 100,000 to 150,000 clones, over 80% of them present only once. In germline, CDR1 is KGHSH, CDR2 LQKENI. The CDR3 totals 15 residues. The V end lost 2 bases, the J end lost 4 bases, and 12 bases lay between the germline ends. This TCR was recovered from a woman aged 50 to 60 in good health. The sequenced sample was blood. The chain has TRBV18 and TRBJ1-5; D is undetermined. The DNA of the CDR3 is TGTGCCAGCTCACCAGCCGAGGTCGGTAATCAGCCCCAGCATTTT. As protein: CASSPAEVGNQPQHF.